The next 12 T cell receptor beta chains were all read from a single sample in a study of T cells in Graves' hyperthyroidism and ophthalmopathy. RNA transcripts were the template for amplifying TCR beta CDR3 regions. During a first-round RT-PCR of the TCR CDR3, the HTBI primer set was used. TCRdb re-derived calls from the multiplex PCR reads in MiXCR, one entry per CDR3 protein. This sample has around 350,000 distinct CDR3 sequences; about 19% occur once, and the top ten carry roughly 3.5%. Sequences were obtained from blood. These receptors were taken from a woman under 30 with Graves' hyperthyroidism.

This clonotype was counted at least ten times. V is TRBV10-1 and J is TRBJ2-2, with D perhaps TRBD1 or TRBD2 (5 bases each). CDR1 is WNHNN, CDR2 SYGVQD, per germline (reference sequence). This CDR3 has 16 residues. V lost 1 base and J 0 bases, leaving 9 bases between the germline ends. DNA of the CDR3: TGCGCCAGCAGTGAGTGGGGGACGACGAACACCGGGGAGCTGTTTTTT. Translation: CASSEWGTTNTGELFF.

The chain carries TRBV11-2 and TRBJ1-1; no firm D call. Trimming took 5 bases from V and 0 from J, leaving 10 bases between them. This CDR3 region has 14 residues. Germline V gives CDR1 SGHAT, CDR2 FQNNGV. This CDR3 is CASSGRNLNTEAFF. The CDR3 DNA is TGTGCCAGCAGCGGGAGGAACCTGAACACTGAAGCTTTCTTT.

This clonotype was observed many times. The CDR3 region is CASSYSPETQYF. Here the CDR3 DNA reads TGTGCCAGCAGTTACTCCCCCGAGACCCAGTACTTC. This rearrangement joins TRBV6-5 to TRBJ2-5; unclear D gene. The CDR3 consists of 12 residues. Germline CDR1 MNHEY, CDR2 SVGAGI. The V and J ends lost 0 bases and 5 bases respectively, with 4 bases between them.

This clonotype was seen ten or more times. The J gene is TRBJ1-5, the V gene TRBV20-1; perhaps TRBD1 as D (6 bases). Germline V gene lookup returns CDR1 DFQATT and CDR2 SNEGSKA (reference sequence). The CDR3 runs 14 residues. Trimming stripped 2 bases from V and 4 bases from J, with 12 bases between. CDR3: CSARPRGGNQPQHF. The CDR3 coding sequence is TGCAGTGCTAGACCCCGAGGGGGTAATCAGCCCCAGCATTTT.

This clonotype has at least ten counts. Relative to the germline gene, one junction end is altered; a read error may explain this. The chain joins TRBV28 to TRBJ2-7; D might be TRBD1 (5 bases). The CDR3 is 14 residues long. CDR1 is MDHEN, CDR2 SYDVKM, per germline. The CDR3 DNA reads as TGTGCCAGCGGTTTAAACAGGTTGGGGCGGGAGCAGTACTTC. This codes for CASGLNRLGREQYF.

This clonotype occurred many times. This rearrangement joins TRBV6-2 or TRBV6-3 to TRBJ1-5, with unresolved D. This CDR3 region has 17 residues. Germline V gene lookup returns CDR1 MNHEY and CDR2 SVGEGT. V lost 0 bases, J lost 2 bases, and 14 bases lay in between. The CDR3 nucleotides are TGTGCCAGCAGTTACTCGCCGGGCTTCGGAGGCAATCAGCCCCAGCATTTT. Translation gives CASSYSPGFGGNQPQHF.

This clonotype appeared a few times. The chain links TRBV6-2 or TRBV6-3 to TRBJ2-2; tentatively, D is TRBD2 (5 bases). Looked up from germline, CDR1 is MNHEY and CDR2 is SVGEGT. V was pared by 0 bases and J by 3 bases, with 17 bases between. The CDR3 has 18 residues. CDR3 residues: CASSYSIYRTGDTGELFF. The CDR3 DNA reads as TGTGCCAGCAGTTACTCGATATATAGGACTGGGGACACCGGGGAGCTGTTTTTT.

This clonotype has just a few counts. The chain uses TRBV18 and TRBJ1-1, with D hard to call. The ends were cut back, 2 bases at V and 8 bases at J, with 9 bases in the middle. Germline V CDR1 and CDR2: KGHSH, LQKENI. The CDR3 runs to 12 residues. The CDR3 spells CASSPMRGEAFF. Here the CDR3 DNA reads TGTGCCAGCTCACCAATGCGTGGGGAAGCTTTCTTT.

This sequence joins TRBV5-6 and TRBJ1-2; a possible D gene is TRBD1 (6 bases). In germline, CDR1 is SGHDT, CDR2 YYEEEE. V gave up 4 bases and J gave up 4 bases, with 20 bases separating them. The CDR3 covers 16 residues. The CDR3, as DNA: TGTGCCAGCAGCCCGGCGTCCGCAGGGGATGTCTATGGCTACACCTTC. Its translation is CASSPASAGDVYGYTF.

The chain links TRBV4-1 to TRBJ1-2; D is undetermined. Germline CDR1 is MGHRA and CDR2 is YSYEKL. CDR3 size: 15 residues. V lost 4 bases to trimming and J lost 8 bases, with 20 bases between them. This CDR3 reads CASSRGFLTAGGYTF. CDR3 sequence (DNA): TGCGCCAGCAGCCGAGGCTTCCTGACGGCGGGGGGCTACACCTTC.

This clonotype was detected a few times. V gene TRBV20-1 combines with J gene TRBJ1-4, with D possibly being TRBD1 (6 bases). V gave up 6 bases and J gave up 0 bases, with 14 bases separating them. This CDR3 has 15 residues. Germline V gene sequence: CDR1 DFQATT, CDR2 SNEGSKA (reference sequence). The CDR3 here is CSAPRDISTNEKLFF. The CDR3 DNA sequence: TGCAGTGCCCCTCGGGACATTTCAACTAATGAAAAACTGTTTTTT.

This clonotype was recorded many times. The chain uses TRBV12-3 or TRBV12-4 and TRBJ1-1; D ambiguous. V gave up 2 bases and J gave up 3 bases, with 13 bases separating them. This CDR3 spans 15 amino acids. CDR3 sequence (DNA): TGTGCCAGCAGTTTAAATAGACGGATGGACACTGAAGCTTTCTTT. It specifies CASSLNRRMDTEAFF.